This T cell receptor beta chain is drawn from a study of OX40 agonist ivuxolimab in advanced cancers. Study summary: The study treated patients with ivuxolimab, an agonistic anti-OX40 (CD134) antibody. Study findings and constraints: At 0.1 to 3.0 mg/kg, CD4+ and CD8+ blood T cells expanded clonally by week 6.

The CDR3 length is 15 residues. Germline V lookup: CDR1 SGHRS, CDR2 YFSETQ. V lost 0 bases, J lost 1 base, and 10 bases lay in between. Regarding this clone: Antigen specificity is unknown.

Sequencing used immunoSEQ multiplex PCR; TCRdb keeps in-frame clones, though not all of them. Counted here are some 91,000 clones, approximately 87% occurring once; the ten biggest clones make up about 4%. This specimen was CD4+ or CD8+ T cells sorted from blood, taken in a trial of the OX40 agonist ivuxolimab. The V call is TRBV5-1, the J call TRBJ1-1; D gene unclear. The TCR sequence derives from an adult with an advanced solid tumor such as melanoma, head and neck, liver or kidney cancer. CDR3 loop: CASSLAGLQNTEAFF. Here the CDR3 DNA reads TGCGCCAGCAGCTTGGCCGGGTTACAGAACACTGAAGCTTTCTTT.